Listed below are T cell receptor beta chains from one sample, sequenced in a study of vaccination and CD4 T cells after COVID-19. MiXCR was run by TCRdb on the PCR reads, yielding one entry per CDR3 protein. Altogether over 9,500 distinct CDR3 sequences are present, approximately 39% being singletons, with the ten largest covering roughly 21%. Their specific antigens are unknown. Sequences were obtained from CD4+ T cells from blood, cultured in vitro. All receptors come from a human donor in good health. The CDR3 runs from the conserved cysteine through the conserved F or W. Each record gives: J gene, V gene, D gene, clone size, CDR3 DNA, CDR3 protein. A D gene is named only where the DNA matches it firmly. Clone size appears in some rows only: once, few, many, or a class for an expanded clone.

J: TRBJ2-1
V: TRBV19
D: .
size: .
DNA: TGTGCCAGTAGTATAGCCTTGTTAGGTTCTGATGAGCAGTTCTTC
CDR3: CASSIALLGSDEQFF

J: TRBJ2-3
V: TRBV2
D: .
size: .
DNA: TGTGCCAGCGGACGGGCGACTCACGCCACAGATACGCAGTATTTT
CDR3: CASGRATHATDTQYF

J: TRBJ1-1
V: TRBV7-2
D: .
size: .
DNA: TGTGCCAGCAGAGTTTCGGGGGGCACTGAAGCTTTCTTT
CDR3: CASRVSGGTEAFF

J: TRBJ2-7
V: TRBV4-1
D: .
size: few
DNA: TGCGCCAGCAGCCAAGCCCCCCGGGGCCCCTACGAGCAGTACTTC
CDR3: CASSQAPRGPYEQYF

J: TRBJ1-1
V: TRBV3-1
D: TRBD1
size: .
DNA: TGTGCCAGCAGCTGGCGACAGGGCCCTGAAGCTTTCTTT
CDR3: CASSWRQGPEAFF

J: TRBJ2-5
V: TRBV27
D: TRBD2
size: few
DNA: TGTGCCAGCAGTGACGGGACTAGGGTGGGGGAGACCCAGTACTTC
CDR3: CASSDGTRVGETQYF

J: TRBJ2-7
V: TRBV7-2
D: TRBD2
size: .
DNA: TGTGCCAGCAGCTTAGCGGGGGGGGGCTACGAGCAGTACTTC
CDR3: CASSLAGGGYEQYF

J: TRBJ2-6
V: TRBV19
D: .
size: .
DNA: TGTGCCAGTAGTATCTTAGGTAGGGCCAACGTCCTGACTTTC
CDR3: CASSILGRANVLTF

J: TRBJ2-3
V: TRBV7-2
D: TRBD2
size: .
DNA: TGTGCCAGCAGCTCACGGCGGGAGGGGATCACAGATACGCAGTATTTT
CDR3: CASSSRREGITDTQYF

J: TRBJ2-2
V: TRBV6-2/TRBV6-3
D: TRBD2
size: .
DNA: TGTGCCAGCAGTACAGATGGACTAGCGGGCAGGGGGGAGCTGTTTTTT
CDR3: CASSTDGLAGRGELFF

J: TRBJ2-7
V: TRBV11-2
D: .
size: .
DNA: TGTGCCAGCACAAGGGGGACGGGCTACGAGCAGTACTTC
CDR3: CASTRGTGYEQYF

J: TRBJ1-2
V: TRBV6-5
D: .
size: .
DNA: TGTGCCAGCAGTTACGAAGGACGGGGGGAAGGCTACACCTTC
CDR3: CASSYEGRGEGYTF

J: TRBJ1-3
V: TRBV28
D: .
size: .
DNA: TGTGCCAGCAGTTTATCTAACACCATATATTTT
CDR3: CASSLSNTIYF

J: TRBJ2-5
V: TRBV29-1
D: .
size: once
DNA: TGCAGCATAATTAGGAACCAAGAGACCCAGTACTTC
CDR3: CSIIRNQETQYF

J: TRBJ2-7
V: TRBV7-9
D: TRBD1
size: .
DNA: TGTGCCAGCAGCTCCGACAGGGGGCTCGAGCAGTACTTC
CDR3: CASSSDRGLEQYF

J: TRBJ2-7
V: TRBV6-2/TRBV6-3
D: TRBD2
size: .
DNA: TGTGCCAGCAGTCCCCAGACCGCCGGACTAGCGGGAGCAATGTGGTCCTACGAGCAGTACTTC
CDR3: CASSPQTAGLAGAMWSYEQYF

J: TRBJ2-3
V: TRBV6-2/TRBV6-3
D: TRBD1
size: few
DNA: TGTGCCAGCAGTTGGGGACCGGGACAGGGGAAGGATACGCAGTATTTT
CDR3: CASSWGPGQGKDTQYF

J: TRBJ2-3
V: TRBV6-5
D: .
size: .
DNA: TGTGCCAGCAGTTCGGACAGTTCTCACGATACGCAGTATTTT
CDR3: CASSSDSSHDTQYF

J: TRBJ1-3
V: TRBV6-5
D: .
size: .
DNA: TGTGCCAGCAGTTACTCTGGAACAGGAGGGAACACCATATATTTT
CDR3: CASSYSGTGGNTIYF

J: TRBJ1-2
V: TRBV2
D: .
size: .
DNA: TGTGCCAGCAGTGACAGGCAGAATCGGGTTGGCTACACCTTC
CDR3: CASSDRQNRVGYTF

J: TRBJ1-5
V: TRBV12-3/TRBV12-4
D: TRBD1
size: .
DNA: TGTGCCAGCAGTGCCCAGGGACAGGGATATCAGCCCCAGCATTTT
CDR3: CASSAQGQGYQPQHF

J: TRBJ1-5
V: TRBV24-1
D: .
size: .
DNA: TGTGCCACCGCCGGTCGGGTTAATCAGCCCCAGCATTTT
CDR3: CATAGRVNQPQHF

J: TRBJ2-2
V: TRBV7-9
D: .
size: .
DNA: TGTGCCAGCACCTTAGGAGGGGGCGGCGGGGAGCTGTTTTTT
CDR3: CASTLGGGGGELFF

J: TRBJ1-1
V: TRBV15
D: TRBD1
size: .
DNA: TGTGCCACCAGCAGGGGGGGGACAGGAAACACTGAAGCTTTCTTT
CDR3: CATSRGGTGNTEAFF

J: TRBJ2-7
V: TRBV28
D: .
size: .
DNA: TGTGCCAGCAGAGCCAACGGCTACGAGCAGTACTTC
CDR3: CASRANGYEQYF

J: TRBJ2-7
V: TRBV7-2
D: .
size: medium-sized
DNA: TGTGCCAGCAGCTTAGTTTACGAGCAGTACTTC
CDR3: CASSLVYEQYF

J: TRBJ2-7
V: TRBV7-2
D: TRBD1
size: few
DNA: TGTGCCAGCAGCTTATCGGGACAGGCCTACGAGCAGTACTTC
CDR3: CASSLSGQAYEQYF